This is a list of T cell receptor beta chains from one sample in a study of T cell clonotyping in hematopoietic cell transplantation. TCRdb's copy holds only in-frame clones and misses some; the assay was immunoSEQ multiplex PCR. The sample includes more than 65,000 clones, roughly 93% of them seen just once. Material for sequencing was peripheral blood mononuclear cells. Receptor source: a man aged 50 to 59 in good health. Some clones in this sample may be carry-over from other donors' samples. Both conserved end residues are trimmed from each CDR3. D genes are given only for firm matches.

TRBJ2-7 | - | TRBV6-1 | ASSEGGIGTYEQY
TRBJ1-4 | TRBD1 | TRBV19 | ASSPRDRGEKLF
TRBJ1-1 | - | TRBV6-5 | ASSYSWQGGTEAF
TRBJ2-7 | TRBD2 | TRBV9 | ASSVEGSGREQY
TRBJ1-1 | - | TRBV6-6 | ASSYSDWPRNTEAF
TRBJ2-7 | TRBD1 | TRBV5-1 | ASSLEGATGEQY
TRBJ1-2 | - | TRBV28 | ASSPGQSGLHGYT
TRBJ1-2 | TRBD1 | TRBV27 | ASSADRGDGYT
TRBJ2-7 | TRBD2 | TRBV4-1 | ASSPTAGVAYEQY
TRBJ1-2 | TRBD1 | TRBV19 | ASSTPLTGSYGYT
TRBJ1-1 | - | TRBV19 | ASSTLEGVVNTEAF
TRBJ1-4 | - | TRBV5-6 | ASSLNTGEKLF
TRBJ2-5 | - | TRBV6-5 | ASTGGLQETQY
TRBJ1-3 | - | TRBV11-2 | ASSQGSTGNTIY
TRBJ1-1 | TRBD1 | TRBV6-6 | ASIETGGSTEAF
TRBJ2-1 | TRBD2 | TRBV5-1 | ASSPGLAGSNEQF
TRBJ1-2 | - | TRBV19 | ASSIANSNYGYT
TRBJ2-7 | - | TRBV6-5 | ASSSSGTYEQY
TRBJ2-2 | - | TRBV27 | ASSSEGGELF
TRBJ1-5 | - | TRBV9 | ASSVTPQFDQPQH
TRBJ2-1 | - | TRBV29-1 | SVVEGFTNNEQF
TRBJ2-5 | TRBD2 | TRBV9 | ASSVGLAGGGQETQY
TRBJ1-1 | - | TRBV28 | ASRTLLDEAF
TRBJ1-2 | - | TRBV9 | ASSGTNYGYT
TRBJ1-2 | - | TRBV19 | ASSIPIGTRGNGYT
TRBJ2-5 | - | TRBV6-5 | ASSQFQETQY
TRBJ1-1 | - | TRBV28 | ASTMQRGTEAF
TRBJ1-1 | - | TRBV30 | AWDGDTEAF
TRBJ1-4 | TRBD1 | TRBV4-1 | ASTPGQGVEKLF
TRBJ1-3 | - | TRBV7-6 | ASGLGNTIY
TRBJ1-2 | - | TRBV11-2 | ASSPGTGMSYT
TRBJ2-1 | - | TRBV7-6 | ASSLAGGPSYNEQF
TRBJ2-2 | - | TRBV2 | ASSEERRHTGELF
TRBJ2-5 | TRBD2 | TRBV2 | ASSEWLAGARPVAQY
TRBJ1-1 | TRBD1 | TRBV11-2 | ASSLDHRGMNTEAF
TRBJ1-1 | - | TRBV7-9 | ASRVVKGPGGEAF
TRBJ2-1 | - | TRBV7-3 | ASSLSGASYNEQF
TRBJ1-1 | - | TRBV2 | ASRGGQGAGTEAF
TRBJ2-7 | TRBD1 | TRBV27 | ASSPIGTVSYEQY
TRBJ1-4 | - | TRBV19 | ASMSHFDEKLF
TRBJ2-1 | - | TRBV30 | AWSGIRGRVNEQF
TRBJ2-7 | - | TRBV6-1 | ASSEVRPETYEQY
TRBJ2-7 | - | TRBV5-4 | ASSPWTGPEQY
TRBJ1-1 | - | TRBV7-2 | ASSLAGNTEAF
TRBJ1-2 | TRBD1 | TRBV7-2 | ASTPGGTAFNYGYT
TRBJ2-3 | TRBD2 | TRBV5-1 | ASSIDTFRTSQPEY
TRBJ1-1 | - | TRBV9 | ASSVVSNTEAF
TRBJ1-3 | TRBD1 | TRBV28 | ASSPLGGRGQLGGNTIY
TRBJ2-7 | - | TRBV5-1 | ASSLAGQNEQY
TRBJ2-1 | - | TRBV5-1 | ASSLIWGGEQF
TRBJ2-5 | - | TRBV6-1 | ASGGTWYQETQY
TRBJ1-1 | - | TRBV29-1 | SVESGLGINTEAF
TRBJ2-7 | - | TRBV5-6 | ASSSNARQSSYEQY
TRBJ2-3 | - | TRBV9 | ASSAGGPAWTQY
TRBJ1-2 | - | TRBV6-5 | ASSSRRAPGYT
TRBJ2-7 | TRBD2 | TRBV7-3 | ASSLLAGDSYEQY
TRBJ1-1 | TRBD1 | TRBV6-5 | ASSNRGYEAF
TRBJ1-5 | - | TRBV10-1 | ASSDTGQYSNQPQH